The text below deals with one TCR beta chain. What it binds is not known. V was clipped by 1 base and J by 1 base, with 11 bases between them. Germline lookup yields CDR1 MGHRA and CDR2 YSYEKL. This CDR3 has 15 amino acids. This sample is drawn from a study of shared clonotypes between healthy human individuals. The study's findings and limits: Clonotype sharing among donors was thought likely to change with sequencing depth.

The repertoire was sequenced with immunoSEQ multiplex PCR; TCRdb's copy has only in-frame clones and lacks some. In the table there are a few hundred thousand clones, around 87% of which are singletons. The clonotype comes from a young man in good health. Input material: memory CD8+ T cells sorted from blood. As to subset: CD45RO+ cells pooled with CCR7-negative TemRA cells. The V gene is TRBV4-1, the J gene TRBJ2-7; no clear D. The CDR3 loop reads CASSQGPDPSYEQYF. CDR3 in DNA: TGCGCCAGCAGCCAAGGGCCCGATCCGTCCTACGAGCAGTACTTC.